Listed below are T cell receptor beta chains from one sample, sequenced in a study of shared clonotypes between healthy human individuals. The assay was immunoSEQ multiplex PCR, and TCRdb's table has in-frame clones only and misses some. The data hold about 680,000 clones, with 72% observed a single time. The sequenced sample consisted of memory CD4+ T cells sorted from blood. The receptors were gathered from a woman in her 30s in good health. Both conserved end residues are part of each CDR3. Fields, in order: J gene, V gene, D gene, clone size, CDR3 protein, CDR3 DNA. D genes are given only for firm matches. Clone size is given for some rows only: seen once, a few or many times, or a class if the clone is expanded.

J: TRBJ1-1
V: TRBV18
D: -
size: -
CDR3: CASSPRQENTEAFF
DNA: TGTGCCAGCTCACCTCGGCAGGAGAACACTGAAGCTTTCTTT

J: TRBJ2-7
V: TRBV7-9
D: -
size: few
CDR3: CASSRGTASDSYEQYF
DNA: TGTGCCAGCAGCAGGGGGACAGCTAGCGACTCCTACGAGCAGTACTTC

J: TRBJ2-6
V: TRBV5-1
D: TRBD2
size: few
CDR3: CASSWTSGSPGANVLTF
DNA: TGCGCCAGCAGCTGGACTAGCGGGAGCCCCGGGGCCAACGTCCTGACTTTC

J: TRBJ2-2
V: TRBV5-1
D: TRBD2
size: -
CDR3: CASGILAGGTGELFF
DNA: TGCGCCAGCGGCATACTAGCGGGAGGGACCGGGGAGCTGTTTTTT

J: TRBJ1-1
V: TRBV5-1
D: -
size: few
CDR3: CASSSGGTTEAFF
DNA: TGCGCCAGCAGCTCGGGTGGAACGACTGAAGCTTTCTTT

J: TRBJ1-2
V: TRBV2
D: TRBD1
size: -
CDR3: CASSQTGESYGYTF
DNA: TGTGCCAGCAGCCAGACAGGGGAGAGCTATGGCTACACCTTC

J: TRBJ2-1
V: TRBV6-1
D: -
size: -
CDR3: CASSSRIGDEQFF
DNA: TGTGCCAGCAGTTCGCGTATAGGCGATGAGCAGTTCTTC

J: TRBJ2-2
V: TRBV19
D: TRBD1
size: -
CDR3: CASSIPTGGTELFF
DNA: TGTGCCAGTAGTATCCCGACAGGGGGCACGGAGCTGTTTTTT

J: TRBJ2-1
V: TRBV4-1
D: -
size: -
CDR3: CASSHLTGGGNEQFF
DNA: TGCGCCAGCAGCCACCTCACTGGAGGTGGGAATGAGCAGTTCTTC

J: TRBJ1-1
V: TRBV2
D: -
size: once
CDR3: CASNKGWNTEAFF
DNA: TGTGCCAGCAACAAGGGTTGGAACACTGAAGCTTTCTTT

J: TRBJ2-1
V: TRBV28
D: TRBD2
size: -
CDR3: CATSGRESSYNEQFF
DNA: TGTGCCACTAGCGGGAGGGAAAGCTCCTACAATGAGCAGTTCTTC

J: TRBJ2-5
V: TRBV10-2
D: TRBD1
size: -
CDR3: CASSGPPLTGGEETQYF
DNA: TGCGCCAGCAGTGGGCCCCCACTAACAGGGGGCGAAGAGACCCAGTACTTC

J: TRBJ2-1
V: TRBV5-4
D: TRBD2
size: -
CDR3: CASSFILAGAGEQFF
DNA: TGTGCCAGCAGCTTCATACTAGCGGGAGCCGGTGAGCAGTTCTTC

J: TRBJ2-2
V: TRBV5-4
D: -
size: once
CDR3: CASSWPFGNTGELFF
DNA: TGTGCCAGCAGCTGGCCGTTTGGGAACACCGGGGAGCTGTTTTTT

J: TRBJ1-5
V: TRBV20-1
D: -
size: -
CDR3: CSAKGNQPQHF
DNA: TGCAGTGCTAAAGGCAATCAGCCCCAGCATTTT

J: TRBJ2-7
V: TRBV5-4
D: TRBD2
size: -
CDR3: CASSRTSGRAHEQYF
DNA: TGTGCCAGCAGCCGGACTAGCGGGAGGGCCCACGAGCAGTACTTC